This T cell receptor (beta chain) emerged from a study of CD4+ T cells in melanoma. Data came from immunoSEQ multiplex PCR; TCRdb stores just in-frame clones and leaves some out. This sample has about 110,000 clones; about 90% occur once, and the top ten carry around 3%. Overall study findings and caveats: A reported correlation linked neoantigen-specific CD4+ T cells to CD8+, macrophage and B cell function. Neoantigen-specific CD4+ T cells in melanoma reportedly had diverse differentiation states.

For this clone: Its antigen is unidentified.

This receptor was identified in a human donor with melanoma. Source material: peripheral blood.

DNA for the CDR3: TGTGCCAGCAGAAAGGGGGGTCAGGGTGTCGACTACACCTTC. This translates into CASRKGGQGVDYTF. This sequence joins TRBV7-2 and TRBJ1-2; D may be TRBD1 (6 bases). The germline V and J ends were trimmed by 6 bases and 10 bases, with 21 bases remaining between them. Germline lookup yields CDR1 SGHTA and CDR2 FQGNSA. The CDR3 has 14 amino acids.